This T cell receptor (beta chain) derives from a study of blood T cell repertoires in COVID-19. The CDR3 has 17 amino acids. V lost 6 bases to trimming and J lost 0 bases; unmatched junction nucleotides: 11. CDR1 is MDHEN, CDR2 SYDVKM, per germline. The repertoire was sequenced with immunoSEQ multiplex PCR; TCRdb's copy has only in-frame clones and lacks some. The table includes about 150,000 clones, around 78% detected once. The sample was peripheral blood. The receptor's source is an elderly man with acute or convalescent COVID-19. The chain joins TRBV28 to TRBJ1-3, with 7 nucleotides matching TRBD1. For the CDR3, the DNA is TGTGCCAGCAGGTCTCACAGGGGAGTAAGCTCTGGAAACACCATATATTTT. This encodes CASRSHRGVSSGNTIYF.